The TCR beta chain under discussion was sequenced for a study of brain T cells in children with intractable seizures. Time point indicated: blood from clinic visit 5 months post-surgery; TSC patient then seizure free. Only cases whose brain tissue showed the highest T cell transcript signatures were sequenced. The data were produced by immunoSEQ multiplex PCR, yet TCRdb's version contains in-frame clones alone and is incomplete. The sample includes around 340,000 clones, 93% of them seen just once. CDR3 size: 15 residues. With 3 bases removed from V and 4 bases from J, the gap between germline ends came to 16 bases. CDR1 is SGHRS, CDR2 YFSETQ, per germline.

The sequencing used peripheral blood, collected 4 to 6 months after surgery. This TCR derives from a boy in the first two years of life with tuberous sclerosis and intractable seizures. The chain couples TRBV5-1 to TRBJ1-2, with a tentative D call TRBD1 (6 bases). The CDR3 here is CASSYRDTEAYGYTF. The CDR3 DNA reads TGCGCCAGCAGCTACCGGGACACCGAGGCCTATGGCTACACCTTC.